Shown below are 13 T cell receptor beta chains from a single sample sequenced in a study of Ad26.COV2.S vaccination and SARS-CoV-2 variants. Specified treatment: some 19 received Ad26.COV2.S at low or high dose, single or two shots; 5 received placebo; per-sample allocation not given. The samples date from day 63 after the first vaccine or placebo injection. TCRdb's copy holds only in-frame clones and misses some; the assay was immunoSEQ multiplex PCR. The table lists some 250,000 clones, more than 75% of them singletons. Sequencing was performed on peripheral blood, taken in a trial of Ad26.COV2.S vaccine versus placebo. These TCRs come from a person between 18 and 65 years old who received the Ad26.COV2.S COVID-19 vaccine or a placebo.

The chain employs TRBV5-5 and TRBJ2-7; D assignment may be TRBD1 or TRBD2 (5 bases each). Looked up from germline, CDR1 is SGHKS and CDR2 is YYEKEE (reference sequence). Deletions cut 0 bases from V and 2 bases from J, with 12 bases between. The length of the CDR3 is 15 residues. The CDR3: CASSLAGTATYEQYF. The CDR3 DNA is TGTGCCAGCAGCTTGGCCGGGACCGCGACCTACGAGCAGTACTTC.

For the CDR3, the DNA is TGTGCCAGCAGCCCGACAGGGCTCGTTAATGAAAAACTGTTTTTT. This translates into CASSPTGLVNEKLFF. The chain joins TRBV3-1 (or the pseudogene TRBV3-2) to TRBJ1-4, with 7 bases lining up with TRBD1. Germline assignment: CDR1 LGHDT and CDR2 YNNKEL (reference sequence). The V gene end was trimmed by 4 bases and the J gene end by 4 bases; junction bases not matched to a gene: 6. This CDR3 is 15 amino acids long.

CDR3 sequence reads: CASSFSNTEAFF. Here the CDR3 DNA reads TGTGCCAGCAGCTTTTCGAACACTGAAGCTTTCTTT. This rearrangement joins TRBV7-2 to TRBJ1-1, with unresolved D. The CDR3 has 12 amino acids. V lost 3 bases, J lost 1 base, and 3 bases lay in between. Germline loops: CDR1 SGHTA, CDR2 FQGNSA. Full variable domain (outside the CDR3, taken from reference TRBV7-2 and TRBJ1-1): GAGVSQSPSNKVTEKGKDVELRCDPISGHTALYWYRQSLGQGLEFLIYFQGNSAPDKSGLPSDRFSAERTGGSVSTLTIQRTQQEDSAVYLCASSFSNTEAFFGQGTRLTVV.

The chain links TRBV28 to TRBJ1-5; the D gene is possibly TRBD1 (6 bases). From germline, CDR1 is MDHEN and CDR2 SYDVKM. CDR3 length equals 15 residues. The germline V and J ends were trimmed by 5 bases and 3 bases, with 14 bases remaining between them. The CDR3 coding sequence is TGTGCCAGCAGTCCCCCAGGACAGAACAATCAGCCCCAGCATTTT. Protein product: CASSPPGQNNQPQHF.

DNA of the CDR3: TGTGCCACCAGCAGAGATCGGCTAGCAATGAGGGCCCAGTACTTC. Translated: CATSRDRLAMRAQYF. The V and J genes are TRBV15 and TRBJ2-5; TRBD2 might be the D (5 bases). The V and J ends lost 0 bases and 9 bases respectively, with 17 bases between them. CDR1 is LNHNV, CDR2 YYDKDF, per germline (reference sequence). The CDR3 is 15 amino acids.

The V gene is TRBV5-6, the J gene TRBJ2-3; D not resolved. The CDR3 is 14 residues long. The V gene's germline CDR1 is SGHDT and CDR2 YYEEEE. V shed 1 base and J shed 2 bases, with 8 bases lying between them. In DNA form, the CDR3 reads TGTGCCAGCAGCTTGATCTCAGACACAGATACGCAGTATTTT. This sequence encodes CASSLISDTDTQYF.

This CDR3 is CASSVGDTASYEQYF. CDR3 DNA: TGTGCCAGCAGCGTAGGGGACACTGCCTCCTACGAGCAGTACTTC. The chain uses TRBV9 and TRBJ2-7; possible D gene TRBD1, 6 bases. Per germline, CDR1 SGDLS and CDR2 YYNGEE. This CDR3 has 15 residues. The V gene lost 0 bases and the J gene lost 0 bases, with 10 bases spanning the gap.

J is TRBJ2-7 and V is TRBV2, with 8 bases lining up with TRBD1. V dropped 6 bases and J dropped 1; count of bases not matched to a gene: 11. The CDR3 spans 16 residues. Germline CDR1 SNHLY, CDR2 FYNNEI. The CDR3 region has the DNA TGTGCCAGCAGGGAAAAGAGGACAGGGATTTCCTACGAGCAGTACTTC. It codes for CASREKRTGISYEQYF.

The chain carries TRBV3-1 (or the pseudogene TRBV3-2) and TRBJ2-7, with 11 bases identical to TRBD2. Germline lookup yields CDR1 LGHDT and CDR2 YNNKEL (reference sequence). The length of the CDR3 is 15 residues. Trimming took 1 base from V and 4 from J; bases not matched to a gene: 3. CDR3 protein: CASSQVAGGLYEQYF. CDR3 coding DNA: TGTGCCAGCAGCCAAGTAGCGGGGGGGCTGTACGAGCAGTACTTC.

The chain carries TRBV2 and TRBJ2-1; 7 bases are shared with TRBD1. The CDR3 runs 16 residues. Per the germline V gene, CDR1 is SNHLY and CDR2 is FYNNEI. With V trimmed by 6 bases and J by 3 bases, 11 bases remained unmatched. CDR3 sequence (DNA): TGTGCCAGCAGACCCGGTAGGGCAGGGGGCTACAATGAGCAGTTCTTC. Translation gives CASRPGRAGGYNEQFF.

V is TRBV2 and J is TRBJ2-1; the match to TRBD1 covers 7 bases. The V gene's germline CDR1 is SNHLY and CDR2 FYNNEI. This CDR3 is built from 16 residues. Unmatched junction bases numbered 11, after V lost 1 base and J lost 8 bases. CDR3 DNA: TGTGCCAGCAGTGAAGAGGGGGCCCTCCCAGGAGATGAGCAGTTCTTC. Its protein is CASSEEGALPGDEQFF. The full variable domain, with the rest looked up from reference TRBV2 and TRBJ2-1, is EPEVTQTPSHQVTQMGQEVILRCVPISNHLYFYWYRQILGQKVEFLVSFYNNEISEKSEIFDDQFSVERPDGSNFTLKIRSTKLEDSAMYFCASSEEGALPGDEQFFGPGTRLTVL.

The chain couples TRBV5-1 to TRBJ2-5; 13 positions agree with TRBD2. The V segment lost 4 bases and the J segment 5 bases; nucleotides outside the gene matches: 8. The CDR3 loop spans 16 amino acids. Germline CDR1 reads SGHRS; CDR2 reads YFSETQ. The CDR3 DNA reads as TGCGCCAGCAGCCAACCGGGACTAGCGGGATGGGAGACCCAGTACTTC. This encodes CASSQPGLAGWETQYF.

The CDR3 loop is CASSPTSGGKDEQYF. CDR3 nucleotides: TGTGCCAGCTCACCTACTAGCGGGGGGAAGGACGAGCAGTACTTC. The chain uses TRBV18 and TRBJ2-7; the match to TRBD2 covers 12 bases. This CDR3 comprises 15 residues. With 3 bases clipped from V and 5 bases from J, the junction kept 5 bases outside the gene matches. Germline CDR1 reads KGHSH; CDR2 reads LQKENI.